One and the same sample provided the 2 T cell receptor beta chains below, sequenced in a study of CD8 T cells in Susac syndrome. Reverse transcription used roughly 0.45 to 1 ug RNA and random hexamers. Via MiXCR, TCRdb re-called the immunoSEQ multiplex PCR reads, giving one row per CDR3 protein. The sample holds 150,000 or so distinct CDR3 sequences, about 96% seen once. The sequenced material came from CD4+ T cells from PBMCs. These receptors originate from a human donor with Susac syndrome.

The genes are TRBV2 and TRBJ1-5; D gene uncertain. The CDR3 runs to 12 residues. Deletions cut 3 bases from V and 4 bases from J, with 4 bases between. CDR1 is SNHLY, CDR2 FYNNEI, per germline. The CDR3: CASSDANQPQHF. The CDR3 nucleotides are TGTGCCAGCAGTGATGCGAATCAGCCCCAGCATTTT.

The chain recombines TRBV3-1 with TRBJ2-1; 10 nucleotides align to TRBD1. V lost 3 bases and J lost 2; bases outside the gene matches: 4. This CDR3 comprises 16 residues. Per germline, CDR1 LGHDT and CDR2 YNNKEL (reference sequence). CDR3 bases: TGTGCCAGCAGCCAGCCGGGACAGGGGACCTACAATGAGCAGTTCTTC. It codes for CASSQPGQGTYNEQFF.